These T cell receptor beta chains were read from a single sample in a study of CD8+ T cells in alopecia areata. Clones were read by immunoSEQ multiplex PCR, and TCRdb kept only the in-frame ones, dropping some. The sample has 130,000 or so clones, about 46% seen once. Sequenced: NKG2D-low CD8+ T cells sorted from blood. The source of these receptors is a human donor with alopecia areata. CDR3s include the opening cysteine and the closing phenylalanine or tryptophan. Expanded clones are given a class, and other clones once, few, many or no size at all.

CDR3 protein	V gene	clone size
CASSFRGPNTEAFF	TRBV5-1	-
CASSLGQGSYEQYF	TRBV5-6	-
CASAGNPNEQFF	TRBV2	-
CASSIPGGYEQYF	TRBV6-6	few
CSVASYEQYF	TRBV29-1	-
CSVELAGGNNEQFF	TRBV29-1	few
CSVDIQRGRKETQYF	TRBV29-1	-
CASHSGENIQYF	TRBV6-5	-
CSVEAGVGAFF	TRBV29-1	-
CAWGSEYNEQFF	TRBV30	-
CASSEFTANYGYTF	TRBV25-1	-
CASSLEYAGNEQFF	TRBV5-1	-
CASSADLRDEQYF	TRBV5-1	-
CASSLSGSPGETQYF	TRBV2	-
CASSLALVQYEQYF	TRBV5-6	-
CASSLGESTYEQYF	TRBV7-9	few
CAIPETGDYGYTF	TRBV10-3	few
CAWETGSSYEQYF	TRBV30	-
CSVDLRGATGYEQYF	TRBV29-1	-
CASSEPGQTTYEQYF	TRBV7-2	-
CASAGGPGNQPQHF	TRBV12-5	few
CASSPTRTSGYPDTQYF	TRBV27	-
CASSPPGRGVSNTGELFF	TRBV4-3	-
CSVLSTGAIYEQYF	TRBV29-1	few
CSVVDENTGELFF	TRBV29-1	once
CSVEEGYTF	TRBV29-1	few
CASSHPAKTDTQYF	TRBV18	few
CATTTSGRLNEQFF	TRBV27	-
CSVVEGSAGELFF	TRBV29-1	few
CSVTTGEGTGELFF	TRBV29-1	few
CASSLGVEQFF	TRBV11-2	few
CASSGGNGYTF	TRBV27	-
CSVVAGGWEQYF	TRBV29-1	-
CSVWTGGETDTQYF	TRBV29-1	-
CASSRLLAGADEQFF	TRBV4-1	-
CASSLLARSTDTQYF	TRBV28	-
CSVLIWTISGNTIYF	TRBV29-1	few
CASSLGLHEQYF	TRBV5-1	-
CASSGSAGGYTQYF	TRBV28	few
CASSLGRDKYF	TRBV5-4	-
CSVDLGTRFMNEQFF	TRBV29-1	-
CSVEADRTYEQYF	TRBV29-1	few
CSYWEGVGYGYTF	TRBV29-1	-
CSVERGQNEQYF	TRBV29-1	few
CASRLKQGSEAFF	TRBV12-2	few
CASSPLLAGGPDEQFF	TRBV7-9	many
CSGIPGQDYNEQFF	TRBV29-1	-
CAWTLGQPEQFF	TRBV30	-
CASTLSPGNEQFF	TRBV27	-
CSVELKAPWSPGAVYEQYF	TRBV29-1	few
CSVEDLDSNEQFF	TRBV29-1	-
CASSPPGQANEKLFF	TRBV2	-
CSVLAGEVTDTQYF	TRBV29-1	few
CASSQELVGDEQFF	TRBV4-1	-
CSVPGGGELFF	TRBV29-1	-